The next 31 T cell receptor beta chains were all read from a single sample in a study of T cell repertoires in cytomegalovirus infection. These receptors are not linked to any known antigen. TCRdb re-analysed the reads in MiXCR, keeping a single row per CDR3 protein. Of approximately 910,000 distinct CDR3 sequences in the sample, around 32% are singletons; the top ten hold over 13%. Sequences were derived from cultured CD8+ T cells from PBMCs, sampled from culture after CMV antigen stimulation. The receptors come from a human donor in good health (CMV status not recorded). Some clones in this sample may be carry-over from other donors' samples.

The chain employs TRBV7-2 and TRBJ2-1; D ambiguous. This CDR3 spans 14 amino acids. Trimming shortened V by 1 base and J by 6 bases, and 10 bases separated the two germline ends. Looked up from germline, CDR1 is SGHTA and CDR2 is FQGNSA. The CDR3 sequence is CASSLGGIGNEQFF. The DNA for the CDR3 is TGTGCCAGCAGCTTAGGAGGAATAGGCAATGAGCAGTTCTTC.

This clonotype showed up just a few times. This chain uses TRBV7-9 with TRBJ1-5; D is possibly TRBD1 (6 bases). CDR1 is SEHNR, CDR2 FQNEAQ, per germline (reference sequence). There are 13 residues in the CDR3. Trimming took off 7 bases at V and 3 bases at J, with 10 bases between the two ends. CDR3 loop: CASNGQYNQPQHF. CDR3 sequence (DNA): TGTGCCAGCAACGGACAGTACAATCAGCCCCAGCATTTT.

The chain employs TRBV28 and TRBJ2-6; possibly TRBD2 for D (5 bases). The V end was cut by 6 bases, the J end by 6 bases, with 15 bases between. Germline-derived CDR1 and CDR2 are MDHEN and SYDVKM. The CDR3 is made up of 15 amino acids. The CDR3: CASRQRAGEANVLTF. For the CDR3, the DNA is TGTGCCAGCAGGCAGAGGGCGGGTGAGGCCAACGTCCTGACTTTC.

The CDR3 reads CSARDRVRGNQPQHF. CDR3 coding DNA: TGCAGTGCTAGAGACAGGGTAAGGGGGAATCAGCCCCAGCATTTT. The chain links TRBV20-1 to TRBJ1-5, with a possible D match to TRBD1 (6 bases). V was cut by 0 bases and J by 4 bases, with 13 bases left in between. The CDR3 loop spans 15 amino acids. Germline loops: CDR1 DFQATT, CDR2 SNEGSKA (reference sequence).

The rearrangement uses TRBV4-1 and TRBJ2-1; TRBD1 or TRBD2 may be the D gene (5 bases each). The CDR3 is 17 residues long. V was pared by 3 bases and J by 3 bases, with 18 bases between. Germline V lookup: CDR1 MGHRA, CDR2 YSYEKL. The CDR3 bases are TGCGCCAGCAGCCAGCTCACCGATCCGGGACGCTACAATGAGCAGTTCTTC. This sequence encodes CASSQLTDPGRYNEQFF.

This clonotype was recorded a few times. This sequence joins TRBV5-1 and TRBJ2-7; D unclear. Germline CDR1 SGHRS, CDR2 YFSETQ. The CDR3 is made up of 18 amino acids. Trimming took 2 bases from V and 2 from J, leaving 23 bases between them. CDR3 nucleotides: TGCGCCAGCAGCTTCTATTATCGAAGACCCTTAAATGCCTACGAGCAGTACTTC. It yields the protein CASSFYYRRPLNAYEQYF. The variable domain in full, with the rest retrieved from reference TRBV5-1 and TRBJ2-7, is KAGVTQTPRYLIKTRGQQVTLSCSPISGHRSVSWYQQTPGQGLQFLFEYFSETQRNKGNFPGRFSGRQFSNSRSEMNVSTLELGDSALYLCASSFYYRRPLNAYEQYFGPGTRLTVT.

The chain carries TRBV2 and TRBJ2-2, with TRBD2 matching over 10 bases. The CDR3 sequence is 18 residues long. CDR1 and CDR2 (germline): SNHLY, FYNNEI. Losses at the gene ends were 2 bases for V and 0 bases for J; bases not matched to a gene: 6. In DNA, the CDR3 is TGTGCCAGCAGTGAATTTCTAGCGGGAGATACGAACACCGGGGAGCTGTTTTTT. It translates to CASSEFLAGDTNTGELFF.

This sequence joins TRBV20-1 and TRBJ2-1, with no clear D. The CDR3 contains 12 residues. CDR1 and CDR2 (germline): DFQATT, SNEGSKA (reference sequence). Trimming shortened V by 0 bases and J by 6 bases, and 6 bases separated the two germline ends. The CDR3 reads CSARDRSNEQFF. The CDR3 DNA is TGCAGTGCTAGAGATCGGAGCAATGAGCAGTTCTTC.

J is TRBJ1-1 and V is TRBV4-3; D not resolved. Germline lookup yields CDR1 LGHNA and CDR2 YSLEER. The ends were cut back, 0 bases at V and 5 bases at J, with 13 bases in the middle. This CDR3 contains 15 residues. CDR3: CASSQDSRVMTEAFF. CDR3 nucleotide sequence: TGCGCCAGCAGCCAAGATTCGAGGGTAATGACTGAAGCTTTCTTT.

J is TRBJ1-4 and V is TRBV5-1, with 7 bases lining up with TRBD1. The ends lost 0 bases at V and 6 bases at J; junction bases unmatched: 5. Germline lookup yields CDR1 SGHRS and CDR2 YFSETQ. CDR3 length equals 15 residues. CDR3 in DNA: TGCGCCAGCAGCTTGGTGACAGGGCTTGATGAAAAACTGTTTTTT. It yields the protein CASSLVTGLDEKLFF.

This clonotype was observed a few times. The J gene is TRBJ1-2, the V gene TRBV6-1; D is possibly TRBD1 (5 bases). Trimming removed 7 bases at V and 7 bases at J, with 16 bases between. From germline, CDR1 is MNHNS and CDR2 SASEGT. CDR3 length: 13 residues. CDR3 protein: CASTRQSPFGYTF. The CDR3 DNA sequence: TGTGCCAGCACCCGACAGAGCCCGTTTGGCTACACCTTC.

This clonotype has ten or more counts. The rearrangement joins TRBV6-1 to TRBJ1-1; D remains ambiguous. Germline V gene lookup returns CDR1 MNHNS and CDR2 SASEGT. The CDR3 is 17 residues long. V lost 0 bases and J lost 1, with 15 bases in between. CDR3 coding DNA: TGTGCCAGCAGTGAAGCGCTTCGGAGAGGGAAGAACACTGAAGCTTTCTTT. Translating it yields CASSEALRRGKNTEAFF.

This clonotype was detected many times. Here the CDR3 DNA reads TGTGCCAGCAGCTCCCCCAGGGCAGGGGGTCGTACCGGGGAGCTGTTTTTT. As protein: CASSSPRAGGRTGELFF. The chain combines TRBV7-9 with TRBJ2-2; TRBD1 matches at 7 bases. CDR1 SEHNR and CDR2 FQNEAQ come from the germline V gene (reference sequence). The CDR3 sequence is 17 residues long. J was trimmed by 5 bases and V by 4 bases; bases with no gene match: 13.

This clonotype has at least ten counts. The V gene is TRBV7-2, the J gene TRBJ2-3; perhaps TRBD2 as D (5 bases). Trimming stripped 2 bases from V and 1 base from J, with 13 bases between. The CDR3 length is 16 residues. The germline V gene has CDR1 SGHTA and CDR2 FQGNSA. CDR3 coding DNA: TGTGCCAGCAGCTTATATGTGGGGAGCGGCACAGATACGCAGTATTTT. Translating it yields CASSLYVGSGTDTQYF.

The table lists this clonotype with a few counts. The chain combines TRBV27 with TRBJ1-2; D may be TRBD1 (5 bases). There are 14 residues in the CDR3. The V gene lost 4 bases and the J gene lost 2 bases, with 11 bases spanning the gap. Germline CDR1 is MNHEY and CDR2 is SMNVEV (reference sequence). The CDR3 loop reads CASSSWGVNYGYTF. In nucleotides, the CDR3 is TGTGCCAGCAGTTCATGGGGGGTCAACTATGGCTACACCTTC.

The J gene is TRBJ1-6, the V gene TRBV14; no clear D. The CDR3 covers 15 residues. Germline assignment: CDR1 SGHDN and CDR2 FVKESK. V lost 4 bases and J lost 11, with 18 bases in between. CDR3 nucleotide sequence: TGTGCCAGCAGCCGAGCCGGGATTTCGGCTCCACCCCTCCACTTT. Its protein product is CASSRAGISAPPLHF.

The CDR3 spells CASSYLGGAGNEQFF. CDR3 in DNA: TGTGCCAGCAGTTACTTGGGGGGGGCGGGAAATGAGCAGTTCTTC. This chain links TRBV6-5 with TRBJ2-1; maybe TRBD2 (7 bases). Germline loops: CDR1 MNHEY, CDR2 SVGAGI. V lost 1 base, J lost 7 bases, and 14 bases lay in between. The CDR3 covers 15 residues.

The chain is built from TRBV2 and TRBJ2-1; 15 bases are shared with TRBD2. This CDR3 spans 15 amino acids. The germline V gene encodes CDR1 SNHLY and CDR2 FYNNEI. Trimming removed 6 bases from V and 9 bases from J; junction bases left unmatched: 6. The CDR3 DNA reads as TGTGCCAGCAGGGACGGGACTAGCGGGGGGATTGAGCAGTTCTTC. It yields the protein CASRDGTSGGIEQFF.

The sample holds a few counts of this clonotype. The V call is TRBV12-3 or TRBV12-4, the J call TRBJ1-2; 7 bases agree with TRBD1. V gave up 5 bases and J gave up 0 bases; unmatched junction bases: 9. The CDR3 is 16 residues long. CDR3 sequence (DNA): TGTGCCAGCAGTATAACGGACAGGCTAGCTAACTATGGCTACACCTTC. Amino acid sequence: CASSITDRLANYGYTF.

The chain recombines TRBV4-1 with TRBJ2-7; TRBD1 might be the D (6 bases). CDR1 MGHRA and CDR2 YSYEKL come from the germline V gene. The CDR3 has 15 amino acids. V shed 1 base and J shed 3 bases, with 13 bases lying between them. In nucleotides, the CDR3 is TGCGCCAGCAGCCAAGTCGCAGGGGCCGGCTACGAGCAGTACGTC. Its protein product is CASSQVAGAGYEQYV.

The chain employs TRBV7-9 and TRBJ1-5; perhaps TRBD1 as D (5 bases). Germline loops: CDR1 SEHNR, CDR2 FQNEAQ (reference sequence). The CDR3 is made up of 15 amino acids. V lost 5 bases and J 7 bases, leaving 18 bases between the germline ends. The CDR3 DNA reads TGTGCCAGCAGCCCCACGGGAGGGGAGAGCCAGCCCCAGCATTTT. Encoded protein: CASSPTGGESQPQHF.

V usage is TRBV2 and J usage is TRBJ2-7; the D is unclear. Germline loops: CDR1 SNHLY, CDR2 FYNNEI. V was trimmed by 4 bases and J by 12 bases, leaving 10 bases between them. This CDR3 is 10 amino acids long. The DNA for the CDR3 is TGTGCCAGCAGTGGGCACAGTCCGTACGTC. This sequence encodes CASSGHSPYV.

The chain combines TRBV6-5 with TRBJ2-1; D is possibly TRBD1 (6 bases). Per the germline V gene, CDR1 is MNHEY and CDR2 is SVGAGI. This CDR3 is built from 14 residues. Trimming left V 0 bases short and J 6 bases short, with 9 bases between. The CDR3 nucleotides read TGTGCCAGCAGTTACTCGACAGGTTCCAATGAGCAGTTCTTC. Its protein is CASSYSTGSNEQFF.

CDR3 coding DNA: TGTGCCAGCATCGGGACAGGGGAACTCTATGGCTACACCTTC. The encoded protein is CASIGTGELYGYTF. The chain links TRBV12-3 or TRBV12-4 to TRBJ1-2, with 10 bases lining up with TRBD1. V trimming: 7 bases; J trimming: 4 bases; junction bases outside the gene matches: 6. This CDR3 has 14 amino acids.

Written as DNA, the CDR3 is TGTGCCAGCTCACCACCGGGACAGGGCTTTCTCTCCTACAATGAGCAGTTCTTC. Its translation is CASSPPGQGFLSYNEQFF. The chain has TRBV18 and TRBJ2-1; 9 nucleotides align to TRBD1. J was trimmed by 0 bases and V by 0 bases; bases with no gene match: 6. From germline, CDR1 is KGHSH and CDR2 LQKENI. CDR3 length equals 18 residues.

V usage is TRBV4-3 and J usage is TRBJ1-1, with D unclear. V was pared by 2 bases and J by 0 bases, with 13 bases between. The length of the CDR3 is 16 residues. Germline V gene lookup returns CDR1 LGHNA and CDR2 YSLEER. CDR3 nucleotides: TGCGCCAGCAGCCAATTCTTCGGTGATGTGAACACTGAAGCTTTCTTT. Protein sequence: CASSQFFGDVNTEAFF.

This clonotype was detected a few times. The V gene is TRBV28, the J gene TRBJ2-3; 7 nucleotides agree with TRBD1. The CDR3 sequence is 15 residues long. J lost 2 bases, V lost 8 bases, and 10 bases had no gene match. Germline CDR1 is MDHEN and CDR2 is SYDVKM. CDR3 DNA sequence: TGTGCCAGCCAAGCCCGGGGACAGTACACAGATACGCAGTATTTT. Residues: CASQARGQYTDTQYF.

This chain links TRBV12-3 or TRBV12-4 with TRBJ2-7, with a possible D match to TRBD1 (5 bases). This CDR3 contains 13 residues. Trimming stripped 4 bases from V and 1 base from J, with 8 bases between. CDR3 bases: TGTGCCAGCAGTTCCCGACAGTCCTACGAGCAGTACGTC. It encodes CASSSRQSYEQYV.

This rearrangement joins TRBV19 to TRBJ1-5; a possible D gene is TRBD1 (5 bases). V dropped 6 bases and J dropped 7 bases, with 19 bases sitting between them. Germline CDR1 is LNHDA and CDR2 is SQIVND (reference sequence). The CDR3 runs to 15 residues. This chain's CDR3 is CASSLIRELKQPQHF. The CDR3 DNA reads TGTGCCAGTAGCCTTATCAGGGAGCTCAAACAGCCCCAGCATTTT.

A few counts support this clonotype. The CDR3 loop reads CASGLFRATAYEQYF. In DNA, the CDR3 is TGTGCTAGTGGTTTGTTCCGGGCCACGGCCTACGAGCAGTACTTC. This sequence joins TRBV12-5 and TRBJ2-7; D gene unclear. Germline CDR1 reads LGHNT; CDR2 reads FRNRAP. The CDR3 consists of 15 residues. V lost 2 bases to trimming and J lost 2 bases, with 13 bases between them.

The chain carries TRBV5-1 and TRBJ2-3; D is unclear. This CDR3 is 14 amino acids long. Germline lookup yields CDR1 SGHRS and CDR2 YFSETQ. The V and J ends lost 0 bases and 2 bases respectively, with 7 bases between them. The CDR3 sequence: CASSLELDTDTQYF. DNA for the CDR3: TGCGCCAGCAGCTTGGAGCTAGACACAGATACGCAGTATTTT. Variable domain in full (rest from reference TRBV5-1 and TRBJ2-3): KAGVTQTPRYLIKTRGQQVTLSCSPISGHRSVSWYQQTPGQGLQFLFEYFSETQRNKGNFPGRFSGRQFSNSRSEMNVSTLELGDSALYLCASSLELDTDTQYFGPGTRLTVL.